This entry describes one T cell receptor (beta chain). The data originate from a study of PD-1 blockade in mismatch repair-deficient tumors. Looked up from germline, CDR1 is SNHLY and CDR2 is FYNNEI. The CDR3 is 20 residues long. Trimming cost V 1 base and J 2 bases; bases outside gene matches: 18. TCRdb keeps only in-frame clones here, not all; method: immunoSEQ multiplex PCR. The table records approximately 15,000 clones, 75% to 85% of them present only once. The chain combines TRBV2 with TRBJ2-7; 9 nucleotides match TRBD2. The specimen was PBMCs, collected less than 15 weeks after starting pembrolizumab. The receptor comes from an adult with mismatch repair-deficient cancer. For the CDR3, the DNA is TGTGCCAGCAGTGAAGTGGAGGGCGGGAGGGCCTTTTCGGTCGCCTACGAGCAGTACTTC. It translates to CASSEVEGGRAFSVAYEQYF.